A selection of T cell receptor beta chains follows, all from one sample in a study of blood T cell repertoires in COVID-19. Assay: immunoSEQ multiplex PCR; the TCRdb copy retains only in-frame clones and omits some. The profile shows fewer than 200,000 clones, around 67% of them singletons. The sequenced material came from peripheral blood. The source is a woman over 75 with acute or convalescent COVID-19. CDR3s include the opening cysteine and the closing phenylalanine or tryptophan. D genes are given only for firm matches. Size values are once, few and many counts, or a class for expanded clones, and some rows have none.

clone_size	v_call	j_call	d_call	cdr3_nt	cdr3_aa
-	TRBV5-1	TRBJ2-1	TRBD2	TGCGCCAGCAGCTTTACCGCGGGAGCACTCGACAATGAGCAGTTCTTC	CASSFTAGALDNEQFF
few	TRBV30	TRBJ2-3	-	TGTGCCTGGAGCGCGGCCTCCACAGATACGCAGTATTTT	CAWSAASTDTQYF
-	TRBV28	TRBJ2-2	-	TGTGCCAGCAGCACAACCGGGGAGCTGTTTTTT	CASSTTGELFF
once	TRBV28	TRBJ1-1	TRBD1	TGTGCCAGCAGCGACAGGGTCACTGAAGCTTTCTTT	CASSDRVTEAFF
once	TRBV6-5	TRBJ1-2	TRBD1	TGTGCCAGCAGTACTGGACAGGGCTATGGCTACACCTTC	CASSTGQGYGYTF
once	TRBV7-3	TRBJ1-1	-	TGTGCCAGCAGCTTAAGAAGGGACTCTGAAGCTTTCTTT	CASSLRRDSEAFF
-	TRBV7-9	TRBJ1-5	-	TGTGCCAGCAGCGCCCAGGGAAATGGGAATCAGCCCCAGCATTTT	CASSAQGNGNQPQHF
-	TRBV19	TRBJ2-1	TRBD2	TGTGCCAGCGGGACTAGCGGGCAGAATGAGCAGTTCTTC	CASGTSGQNEQFF
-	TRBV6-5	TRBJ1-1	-	TGTGCCAGCAGTTACTCATCCAGGGGATCGGCTTTCTTT	CASSYSSRGSAFF
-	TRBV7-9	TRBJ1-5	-	TGTGCCAGCAGCCTAGGTCGGGGTCCCCAGCATTTT	CASSLGRGPQHF
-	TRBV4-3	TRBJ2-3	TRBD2	TGCGCCAGCAGCCAAGATCCCGGAGGGCTAGCGGGAGGGCCAACAGATACGCAGTATTTT	CASSQDPGGLAGGPTDTQYF
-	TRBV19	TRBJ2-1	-	TGTGCCAGTAGTGTGGAAGGAGTATCGGGGGTAGCTGAGCAGTTCTTC	CASSVEGVSGVAEQFF
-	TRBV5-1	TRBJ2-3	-	TGCGCCAGCAGCTTGGCCCTCGAAACTAGCACAGATACGCAGTATTTT	CASSLALETSTDTQYF
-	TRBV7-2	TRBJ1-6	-	TGTGCCAGCAGCTTAGGAGGGCTCAGGGGTTCACCCCTCCACTTT	CASSLGGLRGSPLHF
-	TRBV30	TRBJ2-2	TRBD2	TGTGCCTGGAGCGGCGGGAGGGCCCGGAGCGGGGAGCTGTTTTTT	CAWSGGRARSGELFF
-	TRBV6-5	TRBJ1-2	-	TGTGCCAGCAGTTACGAGGGCCACTATGGCTACACCTTC	CASSYEGHYGYTF
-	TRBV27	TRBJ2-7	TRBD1	TGTGCCAGCAGTGATTCCGGGACAGAGCGATACGAGCAGTACTTC	CASSDSGTERYEQYF
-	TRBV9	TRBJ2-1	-	TGTGCCAGCAGCGATGCCCACTTCAATGAGCAGTTCTTC	CASSDAHFNEQFF
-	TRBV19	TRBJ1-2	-	TGTGCCAGTAGTAGTGGCCAACTAGGTGGCTACACCTTC	CASSSGQLGGYTF
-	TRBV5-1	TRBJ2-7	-	TGCGCCAGCAGCTTGGTAGCAGGGCCCTACGAGCAGTACTTC	CASSLVAGPYEQYF
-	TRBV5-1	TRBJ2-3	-	TGCGCCAGCAGCTTGATAACCAGAACGAGCACAGATACGCAGTATTTT	CASSLITRTSTDTQYF
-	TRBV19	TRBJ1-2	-	TGTGCCAGTAGTATCGGAGGGTTAGCTCGGCGTGTCTATGGCTACACCTTC	CASSIGGLARRVYGYTF
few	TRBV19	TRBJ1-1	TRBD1	TGTGCCAGTAGTTTCACAGGGGGCATGAACACTGAAGCTTTCTTT	CASSFTGGMNTEAFF
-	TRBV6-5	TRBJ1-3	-	TGTGCCAGCACCTTGGGAGGGACTGGAAACACCATATATTTT	CASTLGGTGNTIYF
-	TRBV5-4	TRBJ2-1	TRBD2	TGTGCCAGCAGTTACACCGGGAGGGGCTACAATGAGCAGTTCTTC	CASSYTGRGYNEQFF
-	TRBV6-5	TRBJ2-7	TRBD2	TGTGCCAGCAGTTACTCGAACCGGTTAGCGGGCGAGCAGTACTTC	CASSYSNRLAGEQYF
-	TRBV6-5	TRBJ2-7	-	TGTGCCAGCAGTTATGGCAACGCCTACGAGCAGTACTTC	CASSYGNAYEQYF
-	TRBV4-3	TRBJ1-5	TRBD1	TGCGCCAGCAGCCTATTCCTAGGGACAGAAAGCAATCAGCCCCAGCATTTT	CASSLFLGTESNQPQHF